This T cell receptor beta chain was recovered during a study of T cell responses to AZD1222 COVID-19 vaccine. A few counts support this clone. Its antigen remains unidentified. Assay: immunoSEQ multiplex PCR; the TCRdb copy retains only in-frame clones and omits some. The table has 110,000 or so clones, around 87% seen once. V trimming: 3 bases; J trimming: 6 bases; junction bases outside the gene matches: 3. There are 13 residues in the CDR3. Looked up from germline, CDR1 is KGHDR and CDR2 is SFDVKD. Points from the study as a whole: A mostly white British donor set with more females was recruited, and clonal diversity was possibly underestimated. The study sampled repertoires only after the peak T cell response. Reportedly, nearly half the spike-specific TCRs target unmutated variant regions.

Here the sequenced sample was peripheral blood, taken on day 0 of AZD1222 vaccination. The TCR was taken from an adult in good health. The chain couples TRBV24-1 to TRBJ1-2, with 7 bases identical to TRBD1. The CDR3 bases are TGTGCCACCAGTGATACAACAGGGGATGGCTACACCTTC. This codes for CATSDTTGDGYTF.